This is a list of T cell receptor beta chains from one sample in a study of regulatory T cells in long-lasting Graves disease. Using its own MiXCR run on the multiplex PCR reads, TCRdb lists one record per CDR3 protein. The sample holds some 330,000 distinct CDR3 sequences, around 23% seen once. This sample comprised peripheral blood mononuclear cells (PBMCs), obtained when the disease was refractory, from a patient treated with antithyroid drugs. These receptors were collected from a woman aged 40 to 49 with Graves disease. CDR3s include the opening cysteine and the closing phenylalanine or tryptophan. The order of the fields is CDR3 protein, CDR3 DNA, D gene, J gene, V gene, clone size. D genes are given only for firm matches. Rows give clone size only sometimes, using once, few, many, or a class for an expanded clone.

cdr3_aa: CASSSGGLNSGQVIETQYF; cdr3_nt: TGTGCCAGCAGTTCCGGGGGATTGAATAGCGGGCAGGTGATCGAGACCCAGTACTTC; d_call: TRBD2; j_call: TRBJ2-5; v_call: TRBV6-7; clone_size: -
cdr3_aa: CASSTTTGAYQETQYF; cdr3_nt: TGTGCCAGCAGCACAACGACAGGGGCGTACCAAGAGACCCAGTACTTC; d_call: TRBD1; j_call: TRBJ2-5; v_call: TRBV9; clone_size: few
cdr3_aa: CASKVMGEQYF; cdr3_nt: TGTGCCAGCAAGGTAATGGGGGAGCAGTACTTC; d_call: -; j_call: TRBJ2-7; v_call: TRBV2; clone_size: many
cdr3_aa: CASSTPGQIYEQYF; cdr3_nt: TGTGCCAGTAGTACCCCGGGTCAGATCTACGAGCAGTACTTC; d_call: -; j_call: TRBJ2-7; v_call: TRBV19; clone_size: -
cdr3_aa: CASSSHPSGLTYEQYF; cdr3_nt: TGTGCCAGCAGCTCCCATCCTAGCGGCCTTACCTACGAGCAGTACTTC; d_call: TRBD2; j_call: TRBJ2-7; v_call: TRBV7-9; clone_size: -
cdr3_aa: CAISELGGRAYEQYF; cdr3_nt: TGTGCCATCAGTGAATTAGGCGGGAGGGCTTACGAGCAGTACTTC; d_call: TRBD2; j_call: TRBJ2-7; v_call: TRBV10-3; clone_size: -
cdr3_aa: CSASRSGDTYEQYF; cdr3_nt: TGCAGTGCTAGTAGGTCAGGGGATACCTACGAGCAGTACTTC; d_call: -; j_call: TRBJ2-7; v_call: TRBV20-1; clone_size: -
cdr3_aa: CASSFRGWGGYTF; cdr3_nt: TGTGCCAGCAGTTTCAGGGGTTGGGGTGGCTACACCTTC; d_call: -; j_call: TRBJ1-2; v_call: TRBV27; clone_size: few
cdr3_aa: CASSLMAGGYNEQFF; cdr3_nt: TGTGCCAGCAGTTTAATGGCGGGAGGGTACAATGAGCAGTTCTTC; d_call: TRBD2; j_call: TRBJ2-1; v_call: TRBV28; clone_size: few
cdr3_aa: CASSTPGHSYEQYF; cdr3_nt: TGTGCCAGCAGTACACCGGGACATTCCTACGAGCAGTACTTC; d_call: -; j_call: TRBJ2-7; v_call: TRBV6-1; clone_size: few
cdr3_aa: CASSIGQSSYEQYF; cdr3_nt: TGTGCCAGCAGTATCGGACAGTCCTCCTACGAGCAGTACTTC; d_call: -; j_call: TRBJ2-7; v_call: TRBV27; clone_size: -
cdr3_aa: CASSQTISGNTIYF; cdr3_nt: TGCGCCAGCAGCCAAACAATCTCTGGAAACACCATATATTTT; d_call: -; j_call: TRBJ1-3; v_call: TRBV4-1; clone_size: -
cdr3_aa: CSVDTGSNYGYTF; cdr3_nt: TGCAGCGTTGACACAGGGTCGAACTATGGCTACACCTTC; d_call: -; j_call: TRBJ1-2; v_call: TRBV29-1; clone_size: -
cdr3_aa: CASATPWGPHGYTF; cdr3_nt: TGTGCCAGTGCGACCCCTTGGGGGCCTCATGGCTACACCTTC; d_call: -; j_call: TRBJ1-2; v_call: TRBV19; clone_size: few